The rows below give T cell receptor beta chains drawn from one sample of a study of identical twins. Each CDR3 protein gets one entry after TCRdb re-called the 5' RACE reads with MiXCR. The sample gives fewer than 900,000 distinct CDR3 sequences, around 20% of which show up once; over 4% is in the top ten. The same sample was also used in a study of T cells expressing NK-cell markers.

Sequenced sample: PBMCs. The origin of the receptors is a young woman in good health. CDR3s include the opening cysteine and the closing phenylalanine or tryptophan. Fields, in order: clone size, V gene, J gene, D gene, CDR3 protein, CDR3 DNA. A D gene is named only where the DNA matches it firmly. Part of the rows lack a size; the others show once, few, many or a class for expanded clones.

clone_size: -; v_call: TRBV12-3/TRBV12-4; j_call: TRBJ2-7; d_call: -; cdr3_aa: CASSPGIEYEQYF; cdr3_nt: TGTGCCAGCAGTCCCGGGATAGAATACGAGCAGTACTTC
clone_size: few; v_call: TRBV12-3/TRBV12-4; j_call: TRBJ2-1; d_call: -; cdr3_aa: CASSGWGAEGWNEQFF; cdr3_nt: TGTGCCAGCAGTGGTTGGGGGGCAGAGGGGTGGAATGAGCAGTTCTTC
clone_size: few; v_call: TRBV20-1; j_call: TRBJ2-3; d_call: TRBD2; cdr3_aa: CSARLGAGGTDTQYF; cdr3_nt: TGCAGTGCTCGACTGGGAGCGGGGGGTACAGATACGCAGTATTTT
clone_size: -; v_call: TRBV12-3/TRBV12-4; j_call: TRBJ1-1; d_call: -; cdr3_aa: CASSFGGAGEAFF; cdr3_nt: TGTGCCAGCAGTTTTGGAGGGGCTGGTGAAGCTTTCTTT
clone_size: few; v_call: TRBV7-9; j_call: TRBJ2-1; d_call: -; cdr3_aa: CASSFRRTGNEQFF; cdr3_nt: TGTGCCAGCAGCTTTCGGAGGACGGGCAATGAGCAGTTCTTC
clone_size: -; v_call: TRBV7-2; j_call: TRBJ2-7; d_call: -; cdr3_aa: CASSNQVGEQYF; cdr3_nt: TGTGCCAGCAGCAATCAGGTCGGCGAGCAGTACTTC
clone_size: few; v_call: TRBV5-5; j_call: TRBJ2-5; d_call: TRBD2; cdr3_aa: CASSLVSGRAWETQYF; cdr3_nt: TGTGCCAGCAGCTTGGTCAGCGGGAGGGCCTGGGAGACCCAGTACTTC
clone_size: -; v_call: TRBV12-3/TRBV12-4; j_call: TRBJ1-3; d_call: -; cdr3_aa: CASRMAGSGNTIYF; cdr3_nt: TGTGCCAGTAGAATGGCCGGCTCTGGAAACACCATATATTTT
clone_size: -; v_call: TRBV5-1; j_call: TRBJ2-5; d_call: TRBD1; cdr3_aa: CASSSRDSTIQETQYF; cdr3_nt: TGCGCCAGCAGCTCCCGGGACAGCACGATCCAAGAGACCCAGTACTTC
clone_size: -; v_call: TRBV29-1; j_call: TRBJ2-1; d_call: TRBD2; cdr3_aa: CSVGPGLAGDNEQFF; cdr3_nt: TGCAGCGTGGGGCCGGGACTAGCGGGAGACAATGAGCAGTTCTTC
clone_size: -; v_call: TRBV10-3; j_call: TRBJ2-2; d_call: -; cdr3_aa: CAISENGGDTGELFF; cdr3_nt: TGTGCCATCAGTGAGAACGGGGGCGACACCGGGGAGCTGTTTTTT
clone_size: -; v_call: TRBV6-1; j_call: TRBJ2-1; d_call: TRBD2; cdr3_aa: CARLAGGSYNEQFF; cdr3_nt: TGTGCGAGGCTAGCGGGAGGCTCCTACAATGAGCAGTTCTTC
clone_size: few; v_call: TRBV7-9; j_call: TRBJ1-2; d_call: -; cdr3_aa: CASSPWTRGGNNYGYTF; cdr3_nt: TGTGCCAGCAGCCCATGGACAAGGGGGGGAAATAACTATGGCTACACCTTC
clone_size: -; v_call: TRBV29-1; j_call: TRBJ2-3; d_call: -; cdr3_aa: CSAQGFTSTDTQYF; cdr3_nt: TGCAGCGCCCAAGGATTTACTAGCACAGATACGCAGTATTTT
clone_size: -; v_call: TRBV5-1; j_call: TRBJ2-1; d_call: -; cdr3_aa: CASSLAPPLQHEQFF; cdr3_nt: TGCGCCAGCAGCTTGGCCCCGCCACTTCAACATGAGCAGTTCTTC
clone_size: -; v_call: TRBV11-2; j_call: TRBJ2-3; d_call: -; cdr3_aa: CASSLEASYGDTQYF; cdr3_nt: TGTGCCAGCAGCTTAGAGGCATCCTACGGAGATACGCAGTATTTT
clone_size: -; v_call: TRBV20-1; j_call: TRBJ2-1; d_call: TRBD2; cdr3_aa: CSAGTSGSFREQFF; cdr3_nt: TGCAGTGCGGGGACTAGCGGGAGCTTTCGTGAGCAGTTCTTC
clone_size: few; v_call: TRBV11-3; j_call: TRBJ2-7; d_call: TRBD1; cdr3_aa: CASSLAIQGPGEQYF; cdr3_nt: TGTGCCAGCAGCTTAGCAATACAGGGGCCGGGAGAGCAGTACTTC
clone_size: -; v_call: TRBV12-3/TRBV12-4; j_call: TRBJ2-7; d_call: TRBD2; cdr3_aa: CASSSHGTSGNEQYF; cdr3_nt: TGTGCCAGCAGTTCCCACGGGACTAGCGGGAACGAGCAGTACTTC
clone_size: -; v_call: TRBV12-3/TRBV12-4; j_call: TRBJ2-1; d_call: -; cdr3_aa: CASSRQKSSYNEQFF; cdr3_nt: TGTGCCAGCAGTAGACAGAAGAGCTCCTACAATGAGCAGTTCTTC
clone_size: few; v_call: TRBV20-1; j_call: TRBJ2-1; d_call: -; cdr3_aa: CSATYLGSFNEQFF; cdr3_nt: TGCAGTGCTACCTACTTGGGGTCGTTCAATGAGCAGTTCTTC
clone_size: -; v_call: TRBV20-1; j_call: TRBJ1-1; d_call: -; cdr3_aa: CSAEGPGGNTEAFF; cdr3_nt: TGCAGTGCTGAGGGCCCCGGCGGGAACACTGAAGCTTTCTTT
clone_size: -; v_call: TRBV6-4; j_call: TRBJ1-5; d_call: TRBD1; cdr3_aa: CASSGSRDRGNSNQPQHF; cdr3_nt: TGTGCCAGCAGTGGCTCCCGGGACAGGGGGAACAGCAATCAGCCCCAGCATTTT